These 26 T cell receptor beta chains came from one sample sequenced in a study of a mutant IDH1 vaccine in newly diagnosed glioma. Stated time point: week 11, during vaccination. In the vaccine, a single dose held 300 ug of the mutant IDH1 20-mer peptide, along with topical imiquimod. Antigens for these TCRs are unknown. Generated by immunoSEQ multiplex PCR, the TCRdb table keeps only in-frame clones and is missing some. The table records tens of thousands of clones, just under 90% of them present only once. The sequenced sample was PBMCs, obtained from a glioma patient whose treatment included an IDH1 peptide vaccine. The receptors were sampled from a woman between 35 and 50 years old with glioma.

The rearrangement joins TRBV15 to TRBJ2-5; D may correspond to TRBD1 or TRBD2 (5 bases each). Germline CDR1 is LNHNV and CDR2 is YYDKDF (reference sequence). CDR3 length equals 15 residues. Trimming took off 5 bases at V and 2 bases at J, with 15 bases between the two ends. The DNA for the CDR3 is TGTGCCACCAGCGGGGCGAGGGGTGGACAAGAGACCCAGTACTTC. It specifies CATSGARGGQETQYF.

CDR3 in amino acids: CASSLRTLRRVDSPLHF. CDR3 sequence (DNA): TGTGCCAGCAGTCTTAGGACACTCAGAAGGGTAGATTCACCCCTCCACTTT. This chain links TRBV2 with TRBJ1-6; D is possibly TRBD1 (5 bases). Germline CDR1 SNHLY, CDR2 FYNNEI. This CDR3 is 17 amino acids long. V was clipped by 5 bases and J by 8 bases, with 22 bases between them.

V gene TRBV6-5 combines with J gene TRBJ1-1; no reliable D call. Germline V CDR1 and CDR2: MNHEY, SVGAGI. This CDR3 has 13 residues. Trimming stripped 2 bases from V and 1 base from J, with 5 bases between. The CDR3 DNA reads TGTGCCAGCAGTTACCAAGGGAACACTGAAGCTTTCTTT. This encodes CASSYQGNTEAFF.

V is TRBV30 and J is TRBJ1-4; D gene ambiguous. The germline V and J ends were trimmed by 3 bases and 3 bases, with 8 bases remaining between them. Germline CDR1 reads GTSNPN; CDR2 reads SVGIG (reference sequence). The CDR3 has 13 amino acids. The CDR3 protein is CAWSEGSNEKLFF. As DNA, the CDR3 is TGTGCCTGGAGCGAGGGATCTAATGAAAAACTGTTTTTT.

This chain joins TRBV4-1 and TRBJ2-5, with 7 nucleotides matching TRBD1. V shed 4 bases and J 5 bases; nucleotides not matched to a gene: 4. Per the germline V gene, CDR1 is MGHRA and CDR2 is YSYEKL. The CDR3 totals 13 residues. This CDR3 reads CASSLGTVETQYF. In DNA, the CDR3 is TGCGCCAGCAGCCTTGGGACAGTTGAGACCCAGTACTTC.

This clone was observed a few times. The rearrangement uses TRBV4-2 and TRBJ1-5; weak D call: TRBD1 (6 bases). This CDR3 comprises 17 residues. Germline lookup yields CDR1 LGHNA and CDR2 YNFKEQ. V was trimmed by 0 bases and J by 2 bases, leaving 14 bases between them. The CDR3 nucleotides are TGTGCCAGCAGCCAAGAGGGGCGGGGGCCGGGCAATCAGCCCCAGCATTTT. Its translation is CASSQEGRGPGNQPQHF.

V usage is TRBV15 and J usage is TRBJ1-1, with 7 bases lining up with TRBD1. CDR1 and CDR2 from the germline V gene are LNHNV and YYDKDF (reference sequence). The CDR3 contains 13 residues. The V gene end was trimmed by 5 bases and the J gene end by 10 bases; junction bases not matched to a gene: 10. CDR3 region: CATSDDRAYGAFF. In nucleotides, the CDR3 is TGTGCCACCAGCGACGACAGGGCCTACGGAGCTTTCTTT.

V and J are TRBV6-1 and TRBJ2-5; D gene ambiguous. The germline V gene has CDR1 MNHNS and CDR2 SASEGT. V gave up 7 bases and J gave up 4 bases, with 16 bases separating them. CDR3 length: 14 residues. CDR3 in DNA: TGTGCCAGCACTCAGGTCCCATGGGGAGAGACCCAGTACTTC. This gives the protein CASTQVPWGETQYF.

This CDR3 is CSVRNGQGTNTEAFF. In DNA form, the CDR3 reads TGCAGCGTTCGAAATGGACAGGGAACGAACACTGAAGCTTTCTTT. This rearrangement joins TRBV29-1 to TRBJ1-1; 8 bases line up with TRBD1. The V and J ends lost 5 bases and 1 base, in that order; junction bases with no gene match: 9. The CDR3 is 15 amino acids. Germline V gives CDR1 SQVTM, CDR2 ANQGSEA.

The chain links TRBV10-3 to TRBJ2-5, with D unresolved. The CDR3 spans 13 residues. V lost 0 bases to trimming and J lost 4 bases, with 6 bases between them. CDR1 ENHRY and CDR2 SYGVKD come from the germline V gene. CDR3 sequence (DNA): TGTGCCATCAGTGAGTCTTTCCGAGAGACCCAGTACTTC. As protein: CAISESFRETQYF.

The CDR3 protein is CASRGEVNRETQYF. The CDR3 nucleotides are TGTGCCAGCAGGGGGGAGGTGAACCGAGAGACCCAGTACTTC. The V gene is TRBV6-6, the J gene TRBJ2-5; possibly TRBD2 for D (6 bases). CDR1 is MNHNY and CDR2 is SVGAGI in the germline V gene (reference sequence). Trimming pared 6 bases from V and 4 bases from J, leaving 15 bases between. The CDR3 loop spans 14 amino acids.

The chain combines TRBV25-1 with TRBJ1-6; no clear D gene. The CDR3 consists of 13 residues. V dropped 4 bases and J dropped 7 bases, with 8 bases sitting between them. Germline V gives CDR1 MGHDK, CDR2 SYGVNS. The CDR3 reads CASSVVGNSPLHF. CDR3 DNA: TGTGCCAGCAGTGTCGTAGGGAATTCACCCCTCCACTTT.

This clone was seen only once. This sequence joins TRBV19 and TRBJ1-1; 8 bases align to TRBD1. With 5 bases clipped from V and 5 bases from J, the junction kept 16 bases outside the gene matches. The CDR3 runs to 17 residues. Germline CDR1 and CDR2: LNHDA and SQIVND (reference sequence). CDR3 coding DNA: TGTGCCAGTAGTGTACCTCCCCTTACAGGGGGAGGGACTGAAGCTTTCTTT. This codes for CASSVPPLTGGGTEAFF.

The chain is built from TRBV2 and TRBJ2-7; no definite D call. Germline values: CDR1 SNHLY, CDR2 FYNNEI. This CDR3 has 12 amino acids. The V end lost 6 bases, the J end lost 6 bases, and 12 bases lay between the germline ends. The CDR3 DNA reads TGTGCCAGCAGGGACCACTTTGCCGAGCAGTACTTC. Amino acid sequence: CASRDHFAEQYF.

The chain links TRBV4-1 to TRBJ1-1; 9 bases are a match to TRBD1. The J segment lost 5 bases and the V segment lost 3 bases, leaving 4 bases of the junction unmatched. CDR1 MGHRA and CDR2 YSYEKL come from the germline V gene. This CDR3 spans 14 amino acids. CDR3 amino acids: CASSHRTGETEAFF. For the CDR3, the DNA is TGCGCCAGCAGCCACCGGACAGGGGAAACTGAAGCTTTCTTT.

This chain connects TRBV6-1 to TRBJ1-1, with a tentative D call TRBD1 (5 bases). Trimming stripped 5 bases from V and 12 bases from J, with 22 bases between. Germline assignment: CDR1 MNHNS and CDR2 SASEGT. This CDR3 has 14 residues. As DNA, the CDR3 is TGTGCCAGCAGTCTTCAAGGCGGGGGGGTTGGATCTTTCTTT. The encoded protein is CASSLQGGGVGSFF.

This clone appeared a few times. CDR3 nucleotides: TGCGCCAGCAGCCAAGATCCGGGCGGGGTCAGCTCCTACGAGCAGTACTTC. Residues: CASSQDPGGVSSYEQYF. The rearrangement uses TRBV4-1 and TRBJ2-7, with D possibly being TRBD2 (6 bases). From germline, CDR1 is MGHRA and CDR2 YSYEKL. CDR3 length equals 17 residues. V was clipped by 0 bases and J by 0 bases, with 15 bases between them.

There are a few counts of this clone. The rearrangement links TRBV30 to TRBJ1-1, with D tentatively TRBD1 (5 bases). The CDR3 has 12 residues. Per the germline V gene, CDR1 is GTSNPN and CDR2 is SVGIG (reference sequence). V was shortened by 1 base and J by 4 bases, with 7 bases between the two germline ends. The CDR3 spells CAWSEGFTEAFF. The CDR3 DNA is TGTGCCTGGAGTGAGGGGTTCACTGAAGCTTTCTTT. The complete variable domain, with remaining parts taken from reference TRBV30 and TRBJ1-1, reads SQTIHQWPATLVQPVGSPLSLECTVEGTSNPNLYWYRQAAGRGLQLLFYSVGIGQISSEVPQNLSASRPQDRQFILSSKKLLLSDSGFYLCAWSEGFTEAFFGQGTRLTVV.

This clone occurred once. The rearrangement links TRBV28 to TRBJ2-7; the D is unclear. The CDR3 totals 14 residues. V shed 7 bases and J shed 2 bases, with 15 bases lying between them. In germline, CDR1 is MDHEN, CDR2 SYDVKM. The CDR3 region is CASTSGRAPYEQYF. As DNA, the CDR3 is TGTGCCAGCACGTCGGGTAGAGCCCCCTACGAGCAGTACTTC.

This chain uses TRBV5-6 with TRBJ2-3; TRBD1 agrees at 7 bases. Germline CDR1 reads SGHDT; CDR2 reads YYEEEE. This CDR3 is built from 15 residues. After removal of 5 bases from V and 1 base from J, the junction contained 7 bases not matched to a gene. The CDR3 loop reads CASRGTGVGTDTQYF. The CDR3 DNA reads TGTGCCAGCAGGGGCACAGGGGTGGGCACAGATACGCAGTATTTT.

The chain combines TRBV27 with TRBJ1-5; D is unresolved. V shed 2 bases and J shed 0 bases, with 5 bases lying between them. CDR1 MNHEY and CDR2 SMNVEV come from the germline V gene (reference sequence). The CDR3 runs to 14 residues. The CDR3 DNA is TGTGCCAGCAGTTTAACCTCTAGCAATCAGCCCCAGCATTTT. Translating it yields CASSLTSSNQPQHF.

In this sample, this clone turned up once. In DNA form, the CDR3 reads TGTGCCAGTAGTTGGGGTACCGATCAGCCCCAGCATTTT. Its translation: CASSWGTDQPQHF. The rearrangement links TRBV19 to TRBJ1-5; no clear D gene. Per the germline V gene, CDR1 is LNHDA and CDR2 is SQIVND (reference sequence). The CDR3 is 13 residues long. The V end lost 5 bases, the J end lost 5 bases, and 10 bases lay between the germline ends.

This chain uses TRBV9 with TRBJ2-1; 10 bases match TRBD2. CDR3 length equals 21 residues. The junction had 17 bases not matched to a gene; V was cut back by 0 bases and J by 2 bases. Germline loops: CDR1 SGDLS, CDR2 YYNGEE. DNA of the CDR3: TGTGCCAGCAGCGTAGGGGCCCCCCTAGCGGGGGAGGTAGGCGCCTACAATGAGCAGTTCTTC. It is translated as CASSVGAPLAGEVGAYNEQFF.

This rearrangement joins TRBV5-1 to TRBJ2-5, with TRBD1 as a possible D gene (6 bases). The CDR3 contains 15 residues. With 0 bases removed from V and 5 bases from J, the gap between germline ends came to 14 bases. Germline V gene data show CDR1 as SGHRS and CDR2 as YFSETQ. CDR3 sequence: CASSLVLGGDETQYF. The CDR3 DNA follows: TGCGCCAGCAGCTTGGTGCTAGGGGGAGACGAGACCCAGTACTTC.

This clone was counted only a few times. In nucleotides, the CDR3 is TGTGCCAGCAGTGAAGAGCTTACCTCGAACACTGAAGCTTTCTTT. Encoded protein: CASSEELTSNTEAFF. The rearrangement links TRBV2 to TRBJ1-1; D unclear. The CDR3 is 15 amino acids. Germline CDR1 is SNHLY and CDR2 is FYNNEI. The germline V and J ends were trimmed by 1 base and 1 base, with 10 bases remaining between them. The full variable domain, its missing parts supplied by reference TRBV2 and TRBJ1-1, is EPEVTQTPSHQVTQMGQEVILRCVPISNHLYFYWYRQILGQKVEFLVSFYNNEISEKSEIFDDQFSVERPDGSNFTLKIRSTKLEDSAMYFCASSEELTSNTEAFFGQGTRLTVV.

The gene calls are TRBV14 and TRBJ1-1; 7 bases align to TRBD1. V lost 0 bases to trimming and J lost 3 bases; unmatched junction nucleotides: 7. The CDR3 extends over 16 amino acids. In germline, CDR1 is SGHDN, CDR2 FVKESK. CDR3 protein: CASSQDLRQGDTEAFF. CDR3 sequence (DNA): TGTGCCAGCAGCCAAGACTTGAGGCAGGGGGACACTGAAGCTTTCTTT.